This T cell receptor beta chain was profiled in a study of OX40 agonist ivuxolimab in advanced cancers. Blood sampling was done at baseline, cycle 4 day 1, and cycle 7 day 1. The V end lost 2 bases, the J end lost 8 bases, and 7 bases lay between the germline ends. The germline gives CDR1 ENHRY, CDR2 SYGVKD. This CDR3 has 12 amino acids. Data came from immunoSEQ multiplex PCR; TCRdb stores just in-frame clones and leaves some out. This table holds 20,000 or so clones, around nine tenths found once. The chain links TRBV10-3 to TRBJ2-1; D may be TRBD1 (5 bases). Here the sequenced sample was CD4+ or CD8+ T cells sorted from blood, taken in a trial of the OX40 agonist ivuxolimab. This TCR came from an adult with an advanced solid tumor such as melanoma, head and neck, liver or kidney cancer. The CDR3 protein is CAISEDSYEQFF. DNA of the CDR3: TGTGCCATCAGTGAGGACAGTTATGAGCAGTTCTTC.